This T cell receptor beta chain appears in the sequencing data of a study of blood T cell repertoires in COVID-19. Sequencing used immunoSEQ multiplex PCR; TCRdb keeps in-frame clones, though not all of them. The repertoire includes about 210,000 clones, 92% of them detected once, and around 1.2% sits in the top ten. CDR1 is SEHNR and CDR2 is FQNEAQ in the germline V gene (reference sequence). The CDR3 has 15 residues. V lost 2 bases to trimming and J lost 0 bases, with 11 bases between them. The TCR was taken from a young man with acute or convalescent COVID-19. This chain links TRBV7-9 with TRBJ2-7, with no clear D. The sequencing input was peripheral blood. The chain's CDR3 is CASSLYLESSYEQYF. The CDR3 nucleotides are TGTGCCAGCAGCTTATACCTCGAGAGCTCCTACGAGCAGTACTTC.